This TCR beta chain emerged from a study of cytomegalovirus exposure and HLA in healthy donors. Findings of the study overall: A missense variant in DCLRE1C was later tied to TCR beta V- and J-gene trimming. Later on, an analysis showed TCR association rates differing by HLA locus, with DRB1 the most and HLA-C the fewest. A previous analysis found most TCR beta V segments productive roughly 90% or roughly 30% of the time. There were 150 to 200 TCR beta chains listed as cytomegalovirus-associated.

The primer mix had 60 Vbeta and 13 Jbeta primers. TCRdb's table, derived via immunoSEQ multiplex PCR, lists solely in-frame clones and lacks some. The sample holds about 180,000 clones; about four fifths are singletons and the top ten take roughly 4.9%. Germline V gene lookup returns CDR1 MNHNY and CDR2 SVGAGI (reference sequence). The V end was cut by 7 bases, the J end by 3 bases, with 18 bases between. This CDR3 has 15 amino acids. Comments on this clone: Its antigen is unknown.

The TCR was taken from a woman aged 18-29 years in good health and CMV-seropositive. Sequenced material: PBMCs. The chain couples TRBV6-6 to TRBJ1-1; D not certain. The CDR3 loop is CASTPTGRSYTEAFF. Written as DNA, the CDR3 is TGTGCCAGCACTCCGACGGGTAGGTCGTACACTGAAGCTTTCTTT.